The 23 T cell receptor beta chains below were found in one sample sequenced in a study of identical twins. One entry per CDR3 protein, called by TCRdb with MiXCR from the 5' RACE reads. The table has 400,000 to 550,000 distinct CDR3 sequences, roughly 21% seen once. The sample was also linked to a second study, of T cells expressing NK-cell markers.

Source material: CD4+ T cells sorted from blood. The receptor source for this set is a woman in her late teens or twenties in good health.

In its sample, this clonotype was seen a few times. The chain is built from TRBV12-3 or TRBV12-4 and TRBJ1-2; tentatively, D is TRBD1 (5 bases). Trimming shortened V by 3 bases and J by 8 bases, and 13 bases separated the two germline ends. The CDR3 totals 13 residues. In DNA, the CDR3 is TGTGCCAGCAGTTTCGCACAGGCGCGGGGCTACACCTTC. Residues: CASSFAQARGYTF.

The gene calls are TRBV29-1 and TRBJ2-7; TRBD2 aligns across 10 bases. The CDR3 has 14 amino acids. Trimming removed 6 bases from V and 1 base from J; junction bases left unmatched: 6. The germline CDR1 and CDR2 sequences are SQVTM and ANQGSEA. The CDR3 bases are TGCAGCGTGTCTATAGCGGGGGGTTCCTACGAGCAGTACTTC. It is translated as CSVSIAGGSYEQYF.

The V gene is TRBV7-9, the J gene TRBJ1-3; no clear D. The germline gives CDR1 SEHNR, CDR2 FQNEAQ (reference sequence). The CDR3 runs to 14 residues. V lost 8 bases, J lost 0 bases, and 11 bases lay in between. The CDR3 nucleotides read TGTGCCAGCTCACCGGGTAACTCTGGAAACACCATATATTTT. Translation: CASSPGNSGNTIYF.

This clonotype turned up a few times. CDR3 protein: CASSNPLRDRGREQFF. The CDR3 nucleotides read TGTGCCAGCAGTAACCCCCTGCGGGACAGGGGGCGTGAGCAGTTCTTC. The gene calls are TRBV25-1 and TRBJ2-1; 12 bases map to TRBD1. CDR1 and CDR2 (germline): MGHDK, SYGVNS. The V gene end was trimmed by 5 bases and the J gene end by 9 bases; junction bases not matched to a gene: 11. The CDR3 is 16 residues long. Based on the CDR3 plus reference TRBV25-1 and TRBJ2-1, the full variable domain is EADIYQTPRYLVIGTGKKITLECSQTMGHDKMYWYQQDPGMELHLIHYSYGVNSTEKGDLSSESTVSRIRTEHFPLTLESARPSHTSQYLCASSNPLRDRGREQFFGPGTRLTVL.

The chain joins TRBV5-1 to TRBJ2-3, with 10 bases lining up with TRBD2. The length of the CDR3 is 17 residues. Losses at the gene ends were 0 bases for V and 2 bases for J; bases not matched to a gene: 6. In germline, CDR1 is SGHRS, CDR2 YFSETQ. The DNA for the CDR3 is TGCGCCAGCAGCTTGGCTAGCGGGGGATACCCCACAGATACGCAGTATTTT. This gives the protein CASSLASGGYPTDTQYF.

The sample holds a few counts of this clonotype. In DNA, the CDR3 is TGCGCCAGCAGCTTGGGACAGGCCCATCAAGAGACCCAGTACTTC. As protein: CASSLGQAHQETQYF. This rearrangement joins TRBV5-1 to TRBJ2-5; D may be TRBD1 (6 bases). The CDR3 contains 15 residues. V lost 0 bases and J 2 bases, leaving 11 bases between the germline ends. Germline V CDR1 and CDR2: SGHRS, YFSETQ.

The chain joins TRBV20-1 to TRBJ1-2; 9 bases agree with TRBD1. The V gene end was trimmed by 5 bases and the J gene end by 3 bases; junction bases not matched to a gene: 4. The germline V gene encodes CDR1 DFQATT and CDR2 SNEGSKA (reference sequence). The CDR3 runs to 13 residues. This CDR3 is CSAGTGQYYGYTF. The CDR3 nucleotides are TGCAGTGCTGGGACAGGGCAATACTATGGCTACACCTTC.

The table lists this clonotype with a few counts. The CDR3 is CSVRPQVNTEAFF. CDR3 DNA: TGCAGCGTCCGGCCCCAGGTGAACACTGAAGCTTTCTTT. The chain uses TRBV29-1 and TRBJ1-1, with D unresolved. This CDR3 is 13 amino acids long. Trimming removed 6 bases from V and 0 bases from J, with 11 bases in between. In germline, CDR1 is SQVTM, CDR2 ANQGSEA.

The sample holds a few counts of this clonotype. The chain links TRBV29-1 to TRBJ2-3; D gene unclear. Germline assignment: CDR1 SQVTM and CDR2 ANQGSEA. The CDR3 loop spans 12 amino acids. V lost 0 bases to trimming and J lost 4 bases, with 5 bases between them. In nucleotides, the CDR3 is TGCAGCGTTGAAGATATGCCAGATACGCAGTATTTT. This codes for CSVEDMPDTQYF.

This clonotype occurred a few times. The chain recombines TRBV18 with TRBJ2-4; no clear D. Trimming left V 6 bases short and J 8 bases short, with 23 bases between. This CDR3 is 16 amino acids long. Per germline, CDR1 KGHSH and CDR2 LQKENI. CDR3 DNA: TGTGCCAGCTCCCCCTCCCTACGCCAGGTCCAACACATTCAGTACTTC. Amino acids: CASSPSLRQVQHIQYF.

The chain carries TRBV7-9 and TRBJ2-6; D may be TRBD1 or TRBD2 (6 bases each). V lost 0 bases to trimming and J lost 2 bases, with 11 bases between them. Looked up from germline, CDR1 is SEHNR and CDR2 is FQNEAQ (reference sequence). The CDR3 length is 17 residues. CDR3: CASSLAEGGAGANVLTF. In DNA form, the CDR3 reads TGTGCCAGCAGCTTAGCCGAGGGGGGCGCTGGGGCCAACGTCCTGACTTTC.

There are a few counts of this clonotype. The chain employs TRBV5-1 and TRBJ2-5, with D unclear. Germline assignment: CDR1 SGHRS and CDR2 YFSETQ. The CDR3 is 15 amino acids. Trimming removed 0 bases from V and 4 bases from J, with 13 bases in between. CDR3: CASSLVAGGGETQYF. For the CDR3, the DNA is TGCGCCAGCAGCTTGGTGGCAGGTGGTGGAGAGACCCAGTACTTC.

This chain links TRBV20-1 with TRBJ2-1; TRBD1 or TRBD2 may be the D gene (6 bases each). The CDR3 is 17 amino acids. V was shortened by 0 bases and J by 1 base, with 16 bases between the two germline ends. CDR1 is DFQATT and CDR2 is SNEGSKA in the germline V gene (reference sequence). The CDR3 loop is CSARDVSSGASYNEQFF. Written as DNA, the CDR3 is TGCAGTGCTAGAGATGTTAGTTCGGGGGCGTCCTACAATGAGCAGTTCTTC.

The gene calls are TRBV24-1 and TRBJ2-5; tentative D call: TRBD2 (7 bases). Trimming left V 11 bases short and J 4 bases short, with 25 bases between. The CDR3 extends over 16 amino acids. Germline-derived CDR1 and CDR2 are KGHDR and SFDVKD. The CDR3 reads CAREGRQVSKTETQYF. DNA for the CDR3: TGTGCCAGGGAGGGGAGACAGGTCTCTAAGACAGAGACCCAGTACTTC.

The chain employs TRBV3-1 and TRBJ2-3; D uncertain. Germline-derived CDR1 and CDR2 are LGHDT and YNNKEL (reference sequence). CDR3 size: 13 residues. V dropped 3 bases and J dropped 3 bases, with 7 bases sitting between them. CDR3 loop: CASSHLRTDTQYF. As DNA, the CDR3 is TGTGCCAGCAGCCATCTGAGGACAGATACGCAGTATTTT.

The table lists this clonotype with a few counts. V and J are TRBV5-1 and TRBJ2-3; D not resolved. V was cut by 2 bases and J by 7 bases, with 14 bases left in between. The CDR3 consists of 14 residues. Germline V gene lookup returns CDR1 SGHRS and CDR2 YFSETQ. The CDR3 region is CASSFGEPLNTQYF. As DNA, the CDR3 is TGCGCCAGCAGCTTTGGCGAACCCCTGAATACGCAGTATTTT. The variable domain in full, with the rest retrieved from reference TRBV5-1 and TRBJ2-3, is KAGVTQTPRYLIKTRGQQVTLSCSPISGHRSVSWYQQTPGQGLQFLFEYFSETQRNKGNFPGRFSGRQFSNSRSEMNVSTLELGDSALYLCASSFGEPLNTQYFGPGTRLTVL.

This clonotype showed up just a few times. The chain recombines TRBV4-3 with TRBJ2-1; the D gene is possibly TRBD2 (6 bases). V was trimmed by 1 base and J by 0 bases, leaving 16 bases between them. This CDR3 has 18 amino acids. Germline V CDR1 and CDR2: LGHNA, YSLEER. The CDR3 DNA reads TGCGCCAGCAGCCAAGGTCGCCCCGGGACTCTCTCCTACAATGAGCAGTTCTTC. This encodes CASSQGRPGTLSYNEQFF.

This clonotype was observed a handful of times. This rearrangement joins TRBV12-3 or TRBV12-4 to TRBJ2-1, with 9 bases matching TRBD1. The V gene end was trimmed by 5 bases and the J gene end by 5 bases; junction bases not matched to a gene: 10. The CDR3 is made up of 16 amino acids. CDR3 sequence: CASSPGTGKPDNEQFF. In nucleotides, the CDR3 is TGTGCCAGCAGTCCCGGGACAGGGAAGCCGGACAATGAGCAGTTCTTC.

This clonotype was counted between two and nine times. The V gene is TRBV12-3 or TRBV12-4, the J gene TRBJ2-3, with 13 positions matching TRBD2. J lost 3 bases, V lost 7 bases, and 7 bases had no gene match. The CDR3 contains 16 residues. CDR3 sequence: CASTPLAGGRTDTQYF. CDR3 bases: TGTGCCAGCACCCCACTAGCGGGGGGGAGAACAGATACGCAGTATTTT.

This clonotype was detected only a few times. DNA of the CDR3: TGTGCCAGCGGGAGCAGCAGGGTCACAGGGGATCAGTACTTC. It yields the protein CASGSSRVTGDQYF. The chain combines TRBV27 with TRBJ2-7, with 7 bases that match TRBD1. The germline V gene encodes CDR1 MNHEY and CDR2 SMNVEV (reference sequence). The CDR3 extends over 14 amino acids. V was pared by 8 bases and J by 10 bases, with 17 bases of the junction left unmatched.

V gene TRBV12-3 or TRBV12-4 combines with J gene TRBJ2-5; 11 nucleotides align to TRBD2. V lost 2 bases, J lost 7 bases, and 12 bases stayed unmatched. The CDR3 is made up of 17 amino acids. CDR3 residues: CASSLTGLAAIGPTQYF. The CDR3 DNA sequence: TGTGCCAGCAGTTTAACGGGACTAGCGGCCATTGGGCCGACCCAGTACTTC.

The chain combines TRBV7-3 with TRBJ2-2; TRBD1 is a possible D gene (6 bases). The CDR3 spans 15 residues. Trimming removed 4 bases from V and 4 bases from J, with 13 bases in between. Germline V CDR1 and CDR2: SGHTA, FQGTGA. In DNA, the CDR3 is TGTGCCAGCAGCTCGGGAAGAGGGGGCACCGGGGAGCTGTTTTTT. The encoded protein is CASSSGRGGTGELFF.

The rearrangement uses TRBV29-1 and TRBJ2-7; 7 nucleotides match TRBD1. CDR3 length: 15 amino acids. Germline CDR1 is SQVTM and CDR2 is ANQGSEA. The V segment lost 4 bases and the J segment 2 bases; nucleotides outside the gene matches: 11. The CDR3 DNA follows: TGCAGCGTTGGGGGCCGAGGGGGCGGCACCTACGAGCAGTACTTC. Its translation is CSVGGRGGGTYEQYF.